This passage covers 21 T cell receptor beta chains from one sample sequenced in a study of CD8 T cells in ankylosing spondylitis. TCRdb ran MiXCR on the 5' RACE reads and lists one entry per CDR3 protein. The table has 35,000 or so distinct CDR3 sequences, 16% seen once. Material: blood. The source is a male donor with ankylosing spondylitis or in good health (not recorded which).

This clonotype was observed a handful of times. This chain connects TRBV12-3 or TRBV12-4 to TRBJ2-3; D is perhaps TRBD1 (6 bases). Between the trimmed V and J ends, which lost 6 bases and 0 bases, there was a span of 19 bases. CDR3 length: 17 amino acids. The CDR3 nucleotides are TGTGCCAGCAGCCAACCGATGGGGGCGAGTAGCACAGATACGCAGTATTTT. It yields the protein CASSQPMGASSTDTQYF.

This clonotype was seen a handful of times. The chain uses TRBV12-3 or TRBV12-4 and TRBJ2-7, with D possibly matching TRBD1 (6 bases). There are 14 residues in the CDR3. Trimming left V 8 bases short and J 4 bases short, with 18 bases between. CDR3 bases: TGTGCCAGCCCCGACAGGATTTGGGATTACGAGCAGTACGTC. Its protein is CASPDRIWDYEQYV.

The chain carries TRBV7-2 and TRBJ2-3; the D call may be TRBD1 or TRBD2 (6 bases each). Trimming took 6 bases from V and 3 from J, leaving 13 bases between them. Germline loops: CDR1 SGHTA, CDR2 FQGNSA. The CDR3 has 14 residues. The CDR3 coding sequence is TGTGCCAGCAGAGGGGGGCGGGTAACAGATACGCAGTATTTT. This encodes CASRGGRVTDTQYF.

A few counts support this clonotype. The chain links TRBV7-9 to TRBJ1-1; tentatively, D is TRBD1 (5 bases). The CDR3 length is 15 residues. V was clipped by 8 bases and J by 0 bases, with 16 bases between them. Germline-derived CDR1 and CDR2 are SEHNR and FQNEAQ (reference sequence). The CDR3, as DNA: TGTGCCAGCCGCCTTGATGGGGGAGTGAACACTGAAGCTTTCTTT. Protein sequence: CASRLDGGVNTEAFF.

This clonotype was seen a few times. The rearrangement uses TRBV7-2 and TRBJ2-2; TRBD2 is a possible D gene (5 bases). The CDR3 consists of 15 residues. Trimming stripped 4 bases from V and 6 bases from J, with 15 bases between. Germline V gene lookup returns CDR1 SGHTA and CDR2 FQGNSA. The CDR3 sequence: CASSSTFTSAGELFF. CDR3 nucleotides: TGTGCCAGCAGCTCGACGTTTACTAGTGCCGGGGAGCTGTTTTTT.

Of note for this clonotype: Mismatch with germline at one junction end may stem from a read error. The chain carries TRBV6-5 and TRBJ2-2; 8 positions agree with TRBD2. The CDR3 contains 13 residues. Germline loops: CDR1 MNHEY, CDR2 SVGAGI. The CDR3 is CASSYFYGGGLFF. For the CDR3, the DNA is TGTGCCAGCAGTTACTTCTACGGGGGGGGGCTGTTTTTT.

The chain joins TRBV7-2 to TRBJ2-1; D is ambiguous. This CDR3 contains 11 residues. Germline assignment: CDR1 SGHTA and CDR2 FQGNSA. Trimming shortened V by 1 base and J by 9 bases, and 4 bases separated the two germline ends. CDR3 region: CASSLEGEQFF. DNA of the CDR3: TGTGCCAGCAGCTTAGAAGGTGAGCAGTTCTTC. The full variable domain, rest sourced from reference TRBV7-2 and TRBJ2-1, is GAGVSQSPSNKVTEKGKDVELRCDPISGHTALYWYRQSLGQGLEFLIYFQGNSAPDKSGLPSDRFSAERTGGSVSTLTIQRTQQEDSAVYLCASSLEGEQFFGPGTRLTVL.

This clonotype is labeled as medium-sized. The rearrangement links TRBV29-1 to TRBJ1-4; no firm D call. This CDR3 contains 13 residues. With 4 bases removed from V and 9 bases from J, the gap between germline ends came to 15 bases. The germline V gene encodes CDR1 SQVTM and CDR2 ANQGSEA. The CDR3 is CSVGITGNKKLFF. As DNA, the CDR3 is TGCAGCGTTGGAATAACGGGCAACAAAAAACTGTTTTTT.

This clonotype was recorded a few times. The J gene is TRBJ2-4, the V gene TRBV15, with 9 bases fitting TRBD2. Germline V gene sequence: CDR1 LNHNV, CDR2 YYDKDF (reference sequence). There are 17 residues in the CDR3. V lost 2 bases, J lost 2 bases, and 7 bases stayed unmatched. The CDR3 region is CATSRTPAGGSKNIQYF. CDR3 nucleotides: TGTGCCACCAGCAGAACCCCGGCGGGAGGGTCCAAAAACATTCAGTACTTC.

The chain couples TRBV29-1 to TRBJ2-1, with D perhaps matching TRBD2 (5 bases). This CDR3 is built from 13 residues. V gave up 4 bases and J gave up 1 base, with 8 bases separating them. CDR1 is SQVTM, CDR2 ANQGSEA, per germline. In nucleotides, the CDR3 is TGCAGCGTTGGGAGGCCATCCTACAATGAGCAGTTCTTC. This translates into CSVGRPSYNEQFF.

The V call is TRBV12-3 or TRBV12-4, the J call TRBJ2-3; 8 positions match TRBD1. V dropped 6 bases and J dropped 1; count of bases not matched to a gene: 3. The CDR3 has 14 amino acids. CDR3 DNA sequence: TGTGCCAGCAGGACAGGGGACGGCACAGATACGCAGTATTTT. Amino acid sequence: CASRTGDGTDTQYF.

This rearrangement joins TRBV6-5 to TRBJ2-3; 7 bases are a match to TRBD2. After removal of 10 bases from V and 0 bases from J, the junction contained 4 bases not matched to a gene. This CDR3 region has 13 residues. CDR1 and CDR2 from the germline V gene are MNHEY and SVGAGI. This CDR3 reads CATGEGSTDTQYF. DNA for the CDR3: TGTGCCACCGGGGAGGGAAGCACAGATACGCAGTATTTT.

This chain links TRBV29-1 with TRBJ1-4, with D perhaps TRBD1 (6 bases). This CDR3 contains 15 residues. V was pared by 6 bases and J by 0 bases, with 14 bases between. Germline lookup yields CDR1 SQVTM and CDR2 ANQGSEA. The CDR3 DNA follows: TGCAGCGTCTCCGGGACACCAGCAACTAATGAAAAACTGTTTTTT. The encoded protein is CSVSGTPATNEKLFF. The full variable domain, completed using reference TRBV29-1 and TRBJ1-4, is SAVISQKPSRDICQRGTSLTIQCQVDSQVTMMFWYRQQPGQSLTLIATANQGSEATYESGFVIDKFPISRPNLTFSTLTVSNMSPEDSSIYLCSVSGTPATNEKLFFGSGTQLSVL.

This clonotype was detected only a few times. This chain connects TRBV28 to TRBJ2-1; D gene ambiguous. V shed 2 bases and J shed 13 bases, with 9 bases lying between them. This CDR3 comprises 11 residues. The germline V gene has CDR1 MDHEN and CDR2 SYDVKM. The CDR3 loop is CASSLRWIQFF. The DNA for the CDR3 is TGTGCCAGCAGTTTAAGGTGGATACAGTTCTTC.

This clonotype was counted a few times. The V gene is TRBV12-3 or TRBV12-4, the J gene TRBJ1-2, with 7 positions matching TRBD1. Losses at the gene ends were 5 bases for V and 4 bases for J; bases not matched to a gene: 4. There are 13 residues in the CDR3. This CDR3 is CASSTDRVYGYTF. In DNA form, the CDR3 reads TGTGCCAGCAGTACCGACAGGGTCTATGGCTACACCTTC.

The rearrangement joins TRBV5-1 to TRBJ2-2; 11 bases are a match to TRBD2. CDR3 length: 18 amino acids. The J segment lost 1 base and the V segment lost 4 bases, leaving 9 bases of the junction unmatched. Looked up from germline, CDR1 is SGHRS and CDR2 is YFSETQ. The CDR3 sequence: CASSHTQTSGVNTGELFF. CDR3 bases: TGCGCCAGCAGCCATACACAGACTAGCGGGGTGAACACCGGGGAGCTGTTTTTT. Combining the CDR3 with reference TRBV5-1 and TRBJ2-2 gives the whole variable domain KAGVTQTPRYLIKTRGQQVTLSCSPISGHRSVSWYQQTPGQGLQFLFEYFSETQRNKGNFPGRFSGRQFSNSRSEMNVSTLELGDSALYLCASSHTQTSGVNTGELFFGEGSRLTVL.

This rearrangement joins TRBV5-1 to TRBJ2-2; 8 bases agree with TRBD1. CDR3 length: 14 residues. Per the germline V gene, CDR1 is SGHRS and CDR2 is YFSETQ. The V and J ends lost 3 bases and 6 bases, in that order; junction bases with no gene match: 4. The CDR3 DNA follows: TGCGCCAGCAGCTCGACAGGGGATTCCGGGGAGCTGTTTTTT. This translates into CASSSTGDSGELFF.

CDR3 nucleotide sequence: TGCGCCAGCAGCCAAGATGAAGGGCAAGAGACCCAGTACTTC. This codes for CASSQDEGQETQYF. The V gene is TRBV4-1, the J gene TRBJ2-5; D is undetermined. Looked up from germline, CDR1 is MGHRA and CDR2 is YSYEKL. The CDR3 loop spans 14 amino acids. V lost 0 bases and J lost 2, with 7 bases in between.

This clonotype appeared a few times. The chain carries TRBV27 and TRBJ2-1; 7 bases are a match to TRBD1. Germline V lookup: CDR1 MNHEY, CDR2 SMNVEV (reference sequence). Trimming removed 6 bases from V and 10 bases from J; junction bases left unmatched: 18. The CDR3 runs 16 residues. Here the CDR3 DNA reads TGTGCCAGCAGCCCACTCGGACAGGAGTCCCTGGGGGAGCAGTTCTTC. This sequence encodes CASSPLGQESLGEQFF.

A few counts support this clonotype. This chain uses TRBV20-1 with TRBJ2-2; TRBD2 aligns across 7 bases. CDR1 and CDR2 from the germline V gene are DFQATT and SNEGSKA (reference sequence). V gave up 1 base and J gave up 1 base; unmatched junction bases: 3. The CDR3 length is 15 residues. CDR3: CSARALAVNTGELFF. DNA for the CDR3: TGCAGTGCTAGAGCCCTAGCGGTGAACACCGGGGAGCTGTTTTTT.

The J gene is TRBJ2-1, the V gene TRBV11-3; TRBD2 matches 12 bases. Trimming took 5 bases from V and 7 from J; bases not matched to a gene: 3. Per germline, CDR1 SGHNT and CDR2 YENEEA. There are 14 residues in the CDR3. The CDR3 region is CASSPGLAGNEQFF. The CDR3, as DNA: TGTGCCAGCAGCCCGGGACTAGCGGGTAATGAGCAGTTCTTC. The full variable domain, in which reference TRBV11-3 and TRBJ2-1 provide the parts outside the CDR3, is EAGVVQSPRYKIIEKKQPVAFWCNPISGHNTLYWYLQNLGQGPELLIRYENEEAVDDSQLPKDRFSAERLKGVDSTLKIQPAELGDSAVYLCASSPGLAGNEQFFGPGTRLTVL.